This TCR beta chain was captured in a study of neurological immune-mediated disorders. The study, taken as a whole, reports: The absence of shared CDR3 amino acid sequences among expanded clones across subjects suggests private repertoires in all groups. Phylogenetic grouping assigned the repertoires of 18 of 34 multiple sclerosis patients to a single cluster of related CDR3 sequences. This cluster may be a repertoire-level signature.

The CDR3 extends over 12 amino acids. V dropped 7 bases and J dropped 4 bases, with 10 bases sitting between them. This clonotype was recorded a few times. Antigen: not known. The cDNA was synthesized by 5'RACE incorporating 10-nucleotide random UMIs. TCRdb passed the 5' RACE reads through MiXCR, listing each CDR3 protein once. This sample has 20,000 to 30,000 distinct CDR3 sequences, with 2% to 3% found just once. Libraries used 2 million unsorted PBMCs kept frozen in RNAlater. What was sequenced was PBMCs. This TCR was sampled from a woman in her fifties or sixties with multiple sclerosis. The chain joins TRBV12-3 or TRBV12-4 to TRBJ2-5; D might be TRBD1 or TRBD2, each matching 5 bases. CDR3 region: CASMRGRETQYF. The CDR3 region has the DNA TGTGCCAGCATGAGGGGAAGAGAGACCCAGTACTTC.